The clone carrying this T cell receptor (beta chain) was counted between two and nine times. The antigen remains unidentified. Germline CDR1 SGDLS, CDR2 YYNGEE. The CDR3 has 16 residues. The trim removed 3 bases at V and 1 base at J, leaving 7 bases unmatched. The sample comes from a study of CD8 T cells in ankylosing spondylitis. Broader study findings: Disease-associated clones were CD8+ and fairly uncommon in peripheral blood.

5'-RACE, quantitative and with molecular barcodes, yielded the TCR beta libraries. TCRdb reprocessed the 5' RACE reads via MiXCR and lists one record per CDR3 protein. The repertoire consists of approximately 25,000 distinct CDR3 sequences, with about 2.6% occurring once and the leading ten covering 7% to 8%. This receptor was obtained from a female donor with ankylosing spondylitis or in good health (not recorded which). The chain is built from TRBV9 and TRBJ2-1; 7 nucleotides align to TRBD2. The source material was blood, either unsorted or a sorted T cell fraction (not recorded which). CDR3 sequence: CASSESTSASYNEQFF. The CDR3 DNA reads TGTGCCAGCAGCGAGTCAACTAGCGCGTCCTACAATGAGCAGTTCTTC.